The clone carrying this T cell receptor (beta chain) was seen once. The CDR3 loop spans 18 amino acids. Looked up from germline, CDR1 is MNHEY and CDR2 is SMNVEV (reference sequence). Trimming stripped 3 bases from V and 4 bases from J, with 22 bases between. Profiling relied on immunoSEQ multiplex PCR, and the TCRdb table lists in-frame clones only, not all of them. The table shows under 450,000 clones, with 90% occurring only once. The data belong to a study of control samples from healthy donors and cancer patients. The receptor was derived from a man aged 35-49 years with head and neck cancer. The chain recombines TRBV27 with TRBJ2-1, with TRBD1 as a possible D gene (6 bases). Sequenced material: PBMCs. The CDR3 loop reads CASSFTYLNREGYNEQFF. DNA for the CDR3: TGTGCCAGCAGTTTTACATACCTAAACAGGGAAGGGTACAATGAGCAGTTCTTC.